This paragraph reports one TCR beta chain. The J segment lost 7 bases and the V segment lost 4 bases, leaving 1 base of the junction unmatched. CDR1 is MDHEN and CDR2 is SYDVKM in the germline V gene. The CDR3 is made up of 12 amino acids. This entry belongs to a study of T cell changes during pregnancy in multiple sclerosis. Sequencing used immunoSEQ multiplex PCR; TCRdb keeps in-frame clones, though not all of them. The sample lists about 54,000 clones, more than 90% occurring once. The receptor comes from a female donor in good health, enrolled as a control in a pregnancy study. V is TRBV28 and J is TRBJ1-1, with 9 nucleotides matching TRBD1. Sequencing was performed on peripheral blood, taken after pregnancy. CDR3 protein: CASSSGQGEAFF. DNA for the CDR3: TGTGCCAGCAGTTCGGGACAGGGTGAAGCTTTCTTT.